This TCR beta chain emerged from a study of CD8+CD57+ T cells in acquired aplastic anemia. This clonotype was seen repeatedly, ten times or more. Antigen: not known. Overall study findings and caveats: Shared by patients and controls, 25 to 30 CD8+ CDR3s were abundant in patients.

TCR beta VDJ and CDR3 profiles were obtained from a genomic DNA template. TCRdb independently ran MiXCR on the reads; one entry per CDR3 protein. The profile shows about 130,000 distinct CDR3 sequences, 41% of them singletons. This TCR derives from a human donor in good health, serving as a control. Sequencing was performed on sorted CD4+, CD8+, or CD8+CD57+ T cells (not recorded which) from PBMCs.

CDR3 sequence reads: CASSIAGEDTQYF. CDR3 DNA sequence: TGTGCCAGCAGCATAGCGGGGGAAGATACGCAGTATTTT. V and J are TRBV6-1 and TRBJ2-3; 9 bases are shared with TRBD2. This CDR3 spans 13 amino acids. The ends lost 6 bases at V and 5 bases at J; junction bases unmatched: 3. Germline CDR1 is MNHNS and CDR2 is SASEGT.